This record covers a single TCR beta chain. Its antigen is as yet unknown. Trimming removed 5 bases from V and 10 bases from J; junction bases left unmatched: 5. This CDR3 has 15 residues. Germline CDR1 reads SGHAT; CDR2 reads FQNNGV. This sample is part of a study of T cells in Graves' hyperthyroidism and ophthalmopathy. Study-wide results and caveats: Using 13 V-J features, a model discriminated ophthalmopathy from stable hyperthyroidism.

Uncontrolled infection, other autoimmune disease, pregnancy or lactation disqualified patients from enrolment. Amplification targeted TCR beta CDR3 regions from RNA transcripts. RT-PCR in the first round (using the HTBI primer set) targeted the TCR CDR3. One entry per CDR3 protein, called by TCRdb with MiXCR from the multiplex PCR reads. The profile shows about 200,000 distinct CDR3 sequences, roughly a sixth of them singletons. The chain employs TRBV11-2 and TRBJ2-1; 16 positions match TRBD2. Sequencing was carried out using blood. The clonotype was recovered from a woman in her forties or fifties with Graves' hyperthyroidism. The CDR3 DNA sequence: TGTGCCAGCAGCCCCGGGACTAGCGGGAGGGCCGAGCAGTTCTTC. Translation gives CASSPGTSGRAEQFF.